This TCR beta chain emerged from a study of cytomegalovirus exposure and HLA in healthy donors. V trimming: 3 bases; J trimming: 1 base; junction bases outside the gene matches: 3. The CDR3 totals 15 residues. Looked up from germline, CDR1 is KGHSH and CDR2 is LQKENI. As concerns this clone: Antigen unknown.

Primers: 60 Vbeta forward and 13 Jbeta reverse. This table comes from immunoSEQ multiplex PCR, and its TCRdb copy is limited to in-frame clones, with some not included. This table holds roughly 150,000 clones, just under 75% found once. General study points: Per a later analysis, HLA-associated TCR beta chains showed more clonal expansion than other, equally common TCR beta chains. The study carried out a later analysis of TCR beta sequences. It associated approximately 17,000 of them with specific HLA alleles at a false discovery rate of 0.05.

This TCR derives from a woman aged 18-35 years in good health and CMV-seronegative. Sequencing was carried out using PBMCs. The V call is TRBV18, the J call TRBJ2-1, with 7 bases lining up with TRBD2. The CDR3 is CASSPGGKSYNEQFF. The CDR3 DNA reads as TGTGCCAGCTCACCCGGGGGGAAGTCCTACAATGAGCAGTTCTTC.